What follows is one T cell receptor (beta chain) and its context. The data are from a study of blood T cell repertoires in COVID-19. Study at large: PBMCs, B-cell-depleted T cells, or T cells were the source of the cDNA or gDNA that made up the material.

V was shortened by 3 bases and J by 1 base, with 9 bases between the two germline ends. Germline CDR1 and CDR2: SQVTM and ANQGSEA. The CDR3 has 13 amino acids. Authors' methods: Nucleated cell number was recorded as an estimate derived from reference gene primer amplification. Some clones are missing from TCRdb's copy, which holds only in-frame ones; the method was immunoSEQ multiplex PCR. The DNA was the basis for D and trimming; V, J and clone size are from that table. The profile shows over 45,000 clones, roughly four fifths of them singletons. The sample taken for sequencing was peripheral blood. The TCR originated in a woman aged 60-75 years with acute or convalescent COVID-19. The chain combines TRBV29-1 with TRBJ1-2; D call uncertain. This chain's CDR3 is CSVDEGYNYGYTF. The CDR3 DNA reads TGCAGCGTTGACGAGGGCTATAACTATGGCTACACCTTC.